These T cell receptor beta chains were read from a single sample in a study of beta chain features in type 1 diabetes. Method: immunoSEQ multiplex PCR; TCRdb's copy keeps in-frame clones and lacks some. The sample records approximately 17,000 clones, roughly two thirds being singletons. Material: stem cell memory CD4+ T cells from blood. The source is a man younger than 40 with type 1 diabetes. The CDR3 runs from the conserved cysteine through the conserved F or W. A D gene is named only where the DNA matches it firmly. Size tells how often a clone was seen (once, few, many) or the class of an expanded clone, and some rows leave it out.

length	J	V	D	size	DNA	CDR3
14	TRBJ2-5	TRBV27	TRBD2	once	TGTGCCAGCCGAACTTCAGGGAGGGAAGAGACCCAGTACTTC	CASRTSGREETQYF
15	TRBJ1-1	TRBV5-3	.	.	TGTGCCAGAAGGAATACCACCGACAGCGCGCCTGAAGCTTTCTTT	CARRNTTDSAPEAFF
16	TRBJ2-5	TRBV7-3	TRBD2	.	TGTGCCAGCAGCTTAAACGCCGCGGGGGGCCCAGAGACCCAGTACTTC	CASSLNAAGGPETQYF
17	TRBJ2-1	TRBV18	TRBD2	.	TGTGCCAGCTCACCACGGGCTAGCGGGGGTTCCTACAATGAGCAGTTCTTC	CASSPRASGGSYNEQFF
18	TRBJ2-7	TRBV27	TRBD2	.	TGTGCCAGCAGTCAACTAAAGCGGGACTTCTATAACTCCTACGAGCAGTACTTC	CASSQLKRDFYNSYEQYF
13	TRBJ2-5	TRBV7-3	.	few	TGTGCCAGCAGCCCTCACGGGGTAGCGACCCAGTACTTC	CASSPHGVATQYF
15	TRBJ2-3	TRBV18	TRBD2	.	TGTGCCAGCTCCCCCCGGGGGGGGCCAACAGATACGCAGTATTTT	CASSPRGGPTDTQYF
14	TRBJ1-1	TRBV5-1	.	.	TGCGCCAGCAGCCCGTACAGCCAGAACACTGAAGCTTTCTTT	CASSPYSQNTEAFF
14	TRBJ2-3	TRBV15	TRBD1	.	TGTGCCACCAGCATCCACGGACAGGGTGATACGCAGTATTTT	CATSIHGQGDTQYF
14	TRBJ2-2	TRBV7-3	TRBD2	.	TGTGCCAGCAGAGCGGGGGTGAACACCGGGGAGCTGTTTTTT	CASRAGVNTGELFF
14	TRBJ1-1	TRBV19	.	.	TGTGCCAGTAGTGAGGGCAGGAAAAACACTGAAGCTTTCTTT	CASSEGRKNTEAFF
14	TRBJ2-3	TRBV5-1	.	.	TGCGCCAGCAGCTTGATACAGGGTTTAGATACGCAGTATTTT	CASSLIQGLDTQYF
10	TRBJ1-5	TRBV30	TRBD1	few	TGTGCCTGGAGGGGACAGCCAGGTCCCTTT	CAWRGQPGPF
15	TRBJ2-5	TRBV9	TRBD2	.	TGTGCCAGCAGCGCACTAGCGGGGGGGATGGAGACCCAGTACTTC	CASSALAGGMETQYF